The clone carrying this TCR beta chain was found once. Antigen unknown. Trimming cost V 5 bases and J 1 base; bases outside gene matches: 3. This CDR3 comprises 14 residues. Germline V gene data show CDR1 as KGHSH and CDR2 as LQKENI. Treatment meaning: approximately 18 received Ad26.COV2.S at low or high dose, single or two shots; 5 received placebo; per-sample allocation not given. Specimen acquisition occurred on day 63 following the initial vaccine or placebo injection. A Boston adult aged 18-55 years was the donor. In the vaccine, an Ad26 vector expressed the SARS-CoV-2 spike of the Wuhan strain. The entry originates in a study of Ad26.COV2.S vaccination and SARS-CoV-2 variants. Study as a whole: Each vaccinee took Ad26.COV2.S intramuscularly, once or twice 56 days apart.

TCRdb's table, derived via immunoSEQ multiplex PCR, lists solely in-frame clones and lacks some. Of some 340,000 clones listed, over 80% are singletons. Whole-study findings and limits: Measurement of non-spike TCR breadth gave similar results in vaccine and placebo recipients.

This TCR derives from a person between 18 and 65 years old who received the Ad26.COV2.S COVID-19 vaccine or a placebo. The input for sequencing was peripheral blood, taken in a trial of Ad26.COV2.S vaccine versus placebo. The rearrangement links TRBV18 to TRBJ1-1; the match to TRBD1 covers 8 bases. Written as DNA, the CDR3 is TGTGCCAGCTCAACCACAGGGGGGAACACTGAAGCTTTCTTT. It is translated as CASSTTGGNTEAFF. Together with reference TRBV18 and TRBJ1-1, the CDR3 gives the full variable domain: NAGVMQNPRHLVRRRGQEARLRCSPMKGHSHVYWYRQLPEEGLKFMVYLQKENIIDESGMPKERFSAEFPKEGPSILRIQQVVRGDSAAYFCASSTTGGNTEAFFGQGTRLTVV.